These T cell receptor beta chains were read from a single sample in a study of T cells of healthy individuals. MiXCR, run by TCRdb on the 5' RACE reads, gives a single entry per CDR3 protein. The sample has 53,000 or so distinct CDR3 sequences, roughly 15% seen once. The origin of the receptors is a human donor in good health. The CDR3 runs from the conserved cysteine through the conserved F or W. The D gene is left open where the match is weak. Clone size is shown for a subset of rows, as once, few, many or a class of expanded clone.

clone size,D gene,V gene,J gene,CDR3 protein,CDR3 DNA
few,NA,TRBV29-1,TRBJ1-3,CSVRERGSGNTIYF,TGCAGCGTTCGAGAGAGGGGGTCTGGAAACACCATATATTTT
many,NA,TRBV20-1,TRBJ2-3,CSANPFMDTQYF,TGCAGTGCTAACCCTTTTATGGATACGCAGTATTTT
NA,TRBD2,TRBV25-1,TRBJ2-2,CASSVLGGAGELFF,TGTGCCAGCAGTGTCCTTGGGGGGGCCGGGGAGCTGTTTTTT
many,TRBD1,TRBV23-1,TRBJ1-6,CASSHAKSGTDSPLHF,TGCGCCAGCAGCCACGCCAAATCCGGGACAGATTCACCCCTCCACTTT
NA,NA,TRBV6-6,TRBJ2-3,CASSYSQGTDTQYF,TGTGCCAGCAGTTACTCCCAGGGGACAGATACGCAGTATTTT
once,NA,TRBV6-5,TRBJ1-5,CASSYSGTQPQHF,TGTGCCAGCAGTTACTCAGGGACACAGCCCCAGCATTTT
many,TRBD1,TRBV10-3,TRBJ2-1,CAIRKDRVRDEQFF,TGTGCCATCAGGAAGGACAGGGTGAGGGATGAGCAGTTCTTC
NA,NA,TRBV4-3,TRBJ1-5,CASSQEATENQPQHF,TGCGCCAGCAGCCAAGAGGCGACGGAAAATCAGCCCCAGCATTTT
many,TRBD2,TRBV11-2,TRBJ2-5,CASSSGVLAGQETQYF,TGTGCCAGCAGCTCAGGGGTACTAGCGGGCCAAGAGACCCAGTACTTC
many,NA,TRBV29-1,TRBJ1-3,CSVAVGMTGTIYF,TGCAGCGTTGCTGTAGGTATGACCGGCACCATATATTTT
many,TRBD2,TRBV13,TRBJ2-1,CASSFRTSGSPRSYNEQFF,TGTGCCAGCAGCTTCAGGACTAGCGGGAGCCCCCGCTCCTACAATGAGCAGTTCTTC
many,TRBD1,TRBV6-1,TRBJ2-2,CASSAFGHRGANTGELFF,TGTGCCAGCAGCGCATTTGGTCACAGGGGCGCGAACACCGGGGAGCTGTTTTTT
NA,TRBD1,TRBV3-1,TRBJ1-4,CASSPRTGFREKLFF,TGTGCCAGCAGCCCACGGACAGGGTTTCGAGAAAAACTGTTTTTT
many,TRBD1,TRBV24-1,TRBJ2-7,CATSRTGGHEQYF,TGTGCCACCAGCCGAACAGGGGGCCACGAGCAGTACTTC
many,TRBD2,TRBV2,TRBJ2-3,CASTPGRGEDTQYF,TGTGCCAGCACCCCGGGGAGGGGAGAGGATACGCAGTATTTT
NA,TRBD1,TRBV19,TRBJ2-5,CASTFSGTGTRETQYF,TGTGCCAGTACATTTTCCGGGACAGGGACCAGAGAGACCCAGTACTTC
many,TRBD2,TRBV10-3,TRBJ2-1,CAISEQRGSEQFF,TGTGCCATCAGTGAACAGCGGGGGAGTGAGCAGTTCTTC
NA,NA,TRBV25-1,TRBJ2-4,CASSEYLGETAAKNIQYF,TGTGCCAGCAGTGAATATTTGGGAGAAACGGCAGCCAAAAACATTCAGTACTTC
many,NA,TRBV7-2,TRBJ2-5,CASSLRRRGQVEETQYF,TGTGCCAGCAGCTTGAGAAGGAGGGGGCAGGTTGAGGAGACCCAGTACTTC
few,NA,TRBV11-2,TRBJ1-3,CASSLGRLGNTIYF,TGTGCCAGCAGCTTAGGCCGGCTGGGAAACACCATATATTTT
many,TRBD1,TRBV4-3,TRBJ2-2,CASSHHGTGVTGELFF,TGCGCCAGCAGCCATCATGGGACAGGGGTAACCGGGGAGCTGTTTTTT
many,TRBD1,TRBV20-1,TRBJ1-1,CSARPAGGGAFTEAFF,TGCAGTGCTAGGCCGGCTGGAGGGGGCGCGTTCACTGAAGCTTTCTTT
many,TRBD2,TRBV5-4,TRBJ2-1,CASTLAGGYNEQFF,TGTGCCAGCACCCTAGCGGGGGGGTACAATGAGCAGTTCTTC
many,NA,TRBV7-8,TRBJ2-3,CASSQYRADTQYF,TGTGCCAGCAGCCAATACAGGGCAGATACGCAGTATTTT
NA,TRBD1,TRBV5-1,TRBJ2-7,CASSLAGQSYEQYF,TGCGCCAGCAGCTTGGCGGGACAGTCCTACGAGCAGTACTTC
many,NA,TRBV4-3,TRBJ2-5,CASSQEGSQETQYF,TGCGCCAGCAGCCAAGAGGGGTCCCAAGAGACCCAGTACTTC
few,TRBD1,TRBV29-1,TRBJ1-1,CSVEVTGANTEAFF,TGCAGCGTTGAAGTCACAGGGGCGAACACTGAAGCTTTCTTT
many,TRBD1,TRBV10-3,TRBJ1-4,CAISDPRTGGEKLFF,TGTGCCATCAGTGATCCCCGGACAGGGGGTGAAAAACTGTTTTTT
many,NA,TRBV30,TRBJ2-1,CAWSVWSLEQFF,TGTGCCTGGAGTGTGTGGAGCCTAGAGCAGTTCTTC
many,TRBD1,TRBV3-1,TRBJ2-7,CASSQNLRQGFHEQYF,TGTGCCAGCAGCCAGAACCTTAGACAGGGTTTCCACGAGCAGTACTTC
NA,TRBD2,TRBV7-2,TRBJ2-5,CASSSRTSGGGETQYF,TGTGCCAGCAGCTCTAGGACTAGCGGGGGGGGAGAGACCCAGTACTTC
NA,NA,TRBV4-1,TRBJ2-3,CASSQSLSGTDTQYF,TGCGCCAGCAGCCAAAGTCTTTCCGGCACAGATACGCAGTATTTT
NA,NA,TRBV28,TRBJ2-6,CATRVSGANVLTF,TGTGCCACCAGGGTCTCTGGGGCCAACGTCCTGACTTTC
few,NA,TRBV20-1,TRBJ2-3,CSARDRAGTTDTQYF,TGCAGTGCTAGAGATCGGGCAGGTACCACAGATACGCAGTATTTT
NA,NA,TRBV29-1,TRBJ1-2,CSVGGQRYGGYTF,TGCAGCGTTGGAGGACAGAGATATGGAGGCTACACCTTC
NA,TRBD2,TRBV5-1,TRBJ2-2,CASSTGRTTSTGELFF,TGCGCCAGCAGCACCGGGAGGACTACGAGCACCGGGGAGCTGTTTTTT
NA,NA,TRBV19,TRBJ2-5,CASSMLLDHQETQYF,TGTGCCAGTAGTATGTTGCTGGATCACCAAGAGACCCAGTACTTC
few,NA,TRBV5-1,TRBJ2-1,CASTGRGFNEQFF,TGCGCCAGCACGGGACGGGGTTTCAATGAGCAGTTCTTC
NA,NA,TRBV9,TRBJ1-5,CASSSRSGLGQPQHF,TGTGCCAGCAGCTCCCGCTCAGGGCTGGGGCAGCCCCAGCATTTT
NA,TRBD1,TRBV20-1,TRBJ1-2,CSAFRTGGEANYGYTF,TGCAGTGCTTTTCGGACAGGGGGCGAGGCTAACTATGGCTACACCTTC
many,TRBD2,TRBV19,TRBJ2-1,CASSIRTSGRAPREQFF,TGTGCCAGTAGTATCCGGACTAGCGGGAGGGCCCCTCGTGAGCAGTTCTTC
few,NA,TRBV7-9,TRBJ2-5,CASSTWRGGGRETQYF,TGTGCCAGCAGCACCTGGAGGGGAGGAGGCAGGGAGACCCAGTACTTC